These 13 T cell receptor beta chains were all obtained from the same sample, sequenced in a study of early T cells in non-severe SARS-CoV-2 infection. TCRdb re-called the 5' RACE reads through MiXCR, storing one row per CDR3 protein. The sample carries roughly 47,000 distinct CDR3 sequences, 6.5% recorded once. Sequencing was performed on whole blood, taken at baseline. Source of these receptors: an adult who was a healthcare worker with PCR-confirmed SARS-CoV-2 infection or an uninfected control (not recorded which).

The chain recombines TRBV11-3 with TRBJ2-1; the D is unclear. With 3 bases removed from V and 3 bases from J, the gap between germline ends came to 6 bases. The CDR3 is made up of 13 amino acids. Germline-derived CDR1 and CDR2 are SGHNT and YENEEA. The CDR3 DNA reads as TGTGCCAGCAGCTTGACCTACTACAATGAGCAGTTCTTC. This encodes CASSLTYYNEQFF.

The V gene is TRBV6-2 or TRBV6-3, the J gene TRBJ1-2; no firm D call. CDR1 is MNHEY and CDR2 is SVGEGT in the germline V gene. This CDR3 is built from 14 residues. V was shortened by 2 bases and J by 8 bases, with 15 bases between the two germline ends. Written as DNA, the CDR3 is TGTGCCAGCAGTTACGGGCAGATCCCCCTCGGCTACACCTTC. This encodes CASSYGQIPLGYTF.

This clonotype has more than one count but fewer than ten. The chain joins TRBV5-5 to TRBJ2-7; 14 bases align to TRBD2. The ends lost 4 bases at V and 0 bases at J; junction bases unmatched: 12. CDR3 size: 19 residues. CDR1 and CDR2 (germline): SGHKS, YYEKEE (reference sequence). CDR3 protein: CASSRTPGLAGASSYEQYF. CDR3 nucleotides: TGTGCCAGCAGCCGCACTCCGGGACTAGCGGGGGCTAGCTCCTACGAGCAGTACTTC.

This sequence joins TRBV7-9 and TRBJ2-1; a possible D gene is TRBD2 (6 bases). The CDR3 length is 17 residues. The V end was cut by 5 bases, the J end by 1 base, with 18 bases between. Germline values: CDR1 SEHNR, CDR2 FQNEAQ (reference sequence). The CDR3 DNA sequence: TGTGCCAGCAGCCCAAGTACCCTAGCGAGTTCCTACAATGAGCAGTTCTTC. Its translation: CASSPSTLASSYNEQFF.

This clonotype was observed a handful of times. This chain connects TRBV6-1 to TRBJ1-5; TRBD1 aligns across 8 bases. CDR1 MNHNS and CDR2 SASEGT come from the germline V gene. J gave up 1 base and V 4 bases, and 6 bases lay outside the gene matches. The CDR3 length is 16 residues. CDR3 loop: CASSAQGALSNQPQHF. CDR3 sequence (DNA): TGTGCCAGCAGTGCTCAGGGGGCATTAAGCAATCAGCCCCAGCATTTT.

The table lists this clonotype with a few counts. The genes are TRBV29-1 and TRBJ1-1, with D unresolved. In germline, CDR1 is SQVTM, CDR2 ANQGSEA. The CDR3 sequence is 13 residues long. V was shortened by 7 bases and J by 1 base, with 13 bases between the two germline ends. CDR3 coding DNA: TGCAGCGCCCCAAGGAGGGAGAACACTGAAGCTTTCTTT. This encodes CSAPRRENTEAFF.

V is TRBV5-1 and J is TRBJ2-6, with D perhaps matching TRBD1 (5 bases). Trimming removed 0 bases from V and 2 bases from J, with 9 bases in between. Germline values: CDR1 SGHRS, CDR2 YFSETQ. The CDR3 is 16 amino acids. CDR3 coding DNA: TGCGCCAGCAGCTTGGTGCCAGGGACTGGGGCCAACGTCCTGACTTTC. It yields the protein CASSLVPGTGANVLTF.

This clonotype has at least ten counts. The chain has TRBV3-1 and TRBJ2-7; no reliable D call. The V end lost 2 bases, the J end lost 2 bases, and 10 bases lay between the germline ends. The CDR3 contains 14 residues. In germline, CDR1 is LGHDT, CDR2 YNNKEL (reference sequence). For the CDR3, the DNA is TGTGCCAGCAGCCAACAGGACGTTACCTACGAGCAGTACTTC. Translation gives CASSQQDVTYEQYF.

The chain combines TRBV15 with TRBJ2-7, with D perhaps being TRBD1 or TRBD2 (5 bases each). V shed 1 base and J shed 9 bases, with 16 bases lying between them. The CDR3 sequence is 14 residues long. In germline, CDR1 is LNHNV, CDR2 YYDKDF (reference sequence). CDR3 sequence: CATSRGGTSPGQYF. The CDR3 nucleotides are TGTGCCACCAGCAGAGGTGGGACCTCCCCGGGGCAGTACTTC.

This clonotype was counted at least ten times. The rearrangement uses TRBV18 and TRBJ2-3; D is unclear. Per the germline V gene, CDR1 is KGHSH and CDR2 is LQKENI. Trimming removed 5 bases at V and 0 bases at J, with 9 bases between. This CDR3 contains 14 residues. The CDR3 loop reads CASSRTTSTDTQYF. The DNA for the CDR3 is TGTGCCAGCTCAAGGACCACAAGCACAGATACGCAGTATTTT.

In its sample, this clonotype was seen many times. The V and J genes are TRBV16 and TRBJ1-6; D unclear. Germline assignment: CDR1 KGHSY and CDR2 FQNENV. The germline V and J ends were trimmed by 2 bases and 9 bases, with 26 bases remaining between them. There are 19 residues in the CDR3. The CDR3 spells CASSQPPPGVWNRGSPLHF. The CDR3 DNA is TGTGCCAGCAGCCAACCCCCGCCCGGGGTGTGGAACCGCGGTTCACCCCTCCACTTT.

The chain is built from TRBV21-1 and TRBJ2-7; the DNA was not used to check the table's D call, TRBD1. TRBV21-1 is marked as a pseudogene. CDR3 size: 13 residues. CDR3 coding DNA: TGTGCCAGCAGCAAAGAAGGAAGGGGGAGGCAGTACTTC. This encodes CASSKEGRGRQYF.

This clonotype ranks as medium-sized. CDR3 sequence reads: CASGWTGSETQYF. CDR3 DNA: TGCGCCAGCGGGTGGACAGGGTCAGAGACCCAGTACTTC. This chain connects TRBV5-1 to TRBJ2-5; 8 bases match TRBD1. Germline CDR1 reads SGHRS; CDR2 reads YFSETQ. With 7 bases clipped from V and 4 bases from J, the junction kept 6 bases outside the gene matches. The CDR3 totals 13 residues.